The present T cell receptor (beta chain) was sequenced within a study of blood T cell repertoires in COVID-19. This clone has a single count. This CDR3 spans 15 amino acids. Germline V gene sequence: CDR1 SGHNT, CDR2 YYREEE (reference sequence). Trimming stripped 2 bases from V and 5 bases from J, with 13 bases between. Profiled with immunoSEQ multiplex PCR; TCRdb holds only in-frame clones, not every one. The sample lists around 200,000 clones, about 80% occurring once. This chain uses TRBV5-4 with TRBJ2-2; maybe TRBD2 (6 bases). This sequence originates from a woman aged 40 to 55 with active or convalescent COVID-19. The specimen sequenced was peripheral blood. The CDR3 nucleotides read TGTGCCAGCAGCTTTTCCACCGGAGGGACCGGGGAGCTGTTTTTT. Protein product: CASSFSTGGTGELFF.